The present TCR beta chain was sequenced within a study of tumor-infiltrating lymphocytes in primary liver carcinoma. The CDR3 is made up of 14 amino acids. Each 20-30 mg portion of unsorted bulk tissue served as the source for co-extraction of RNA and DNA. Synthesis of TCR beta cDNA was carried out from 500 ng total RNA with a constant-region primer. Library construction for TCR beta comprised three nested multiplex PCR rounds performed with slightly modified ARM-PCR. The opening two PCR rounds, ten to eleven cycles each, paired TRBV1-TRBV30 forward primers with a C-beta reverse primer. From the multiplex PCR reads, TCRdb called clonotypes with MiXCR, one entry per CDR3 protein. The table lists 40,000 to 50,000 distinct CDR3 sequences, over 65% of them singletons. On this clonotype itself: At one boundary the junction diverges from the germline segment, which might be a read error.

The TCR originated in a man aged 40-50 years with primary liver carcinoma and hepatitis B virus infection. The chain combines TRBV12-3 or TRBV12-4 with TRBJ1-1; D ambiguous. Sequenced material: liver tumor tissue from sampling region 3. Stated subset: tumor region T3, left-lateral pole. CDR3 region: CASSPRGSNTEAVF. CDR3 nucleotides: TGTGCCAGCAGTCCCCGGGGATCGAACACTGAAGCCGTCTTT.